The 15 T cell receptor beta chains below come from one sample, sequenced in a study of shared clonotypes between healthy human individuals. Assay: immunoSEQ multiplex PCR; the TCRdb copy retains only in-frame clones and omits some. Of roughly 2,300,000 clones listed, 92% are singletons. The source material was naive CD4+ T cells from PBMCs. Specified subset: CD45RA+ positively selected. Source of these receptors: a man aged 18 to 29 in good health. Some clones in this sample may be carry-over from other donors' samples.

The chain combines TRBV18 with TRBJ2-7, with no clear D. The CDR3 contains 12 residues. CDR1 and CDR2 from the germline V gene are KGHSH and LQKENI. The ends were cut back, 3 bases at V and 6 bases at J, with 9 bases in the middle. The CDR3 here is CASSPSQPEQYF. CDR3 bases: TGTGCCAGCTCACCCTCACAGCCCGAGCAGTACTTC.

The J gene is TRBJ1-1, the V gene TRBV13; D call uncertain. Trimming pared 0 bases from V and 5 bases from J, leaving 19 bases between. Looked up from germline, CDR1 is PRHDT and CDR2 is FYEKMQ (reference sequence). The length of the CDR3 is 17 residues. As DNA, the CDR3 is TGTGCCAGCAGCTTAGGGGGCGCAGTGGGTTTTGGGACTGAAGCTTTCTTT. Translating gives CASSLGGAVGFGTEAFF.

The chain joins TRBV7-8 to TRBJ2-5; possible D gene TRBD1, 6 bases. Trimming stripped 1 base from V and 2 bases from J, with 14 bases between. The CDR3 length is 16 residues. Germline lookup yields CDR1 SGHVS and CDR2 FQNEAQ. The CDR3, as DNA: TGTGCCAGCAGCTTAGTCTGGCGGACAGTACAAGAGACCCAGTACTTC. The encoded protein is CASSLVWRTVQETQYF.

The CDR3 loop is CASSREEQYF. DNA of the CDR3: TGTGCCAGCTCGCGGGAGGAGCAGTACTTC. V is TRBV6-1 and J is TRBJ2-7; 7 nucleotides agree with TRBD2. This CDR3 has 10 amino acids. The V segment lost 8 bases and the J segment 7 bases; nucleotides outside the gene matches: 2. Per germline, CDR1 MNHNS and CDR2 SASEGT.

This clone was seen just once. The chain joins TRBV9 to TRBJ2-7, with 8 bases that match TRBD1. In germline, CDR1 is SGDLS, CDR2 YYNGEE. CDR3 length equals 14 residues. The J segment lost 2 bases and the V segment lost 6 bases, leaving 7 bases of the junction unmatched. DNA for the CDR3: TGTGCCAGCACCCGAGGACAGGGAGCCTACGAGCAGTACTTC. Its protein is CASTRGQGAYEQYF.

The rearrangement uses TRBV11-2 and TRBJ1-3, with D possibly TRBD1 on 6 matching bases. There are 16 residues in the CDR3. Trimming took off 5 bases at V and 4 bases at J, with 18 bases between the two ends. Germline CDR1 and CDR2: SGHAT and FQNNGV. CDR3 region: CASSQSSGAGGNTIYF. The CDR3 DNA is TGTGCCAGCAGCCAAAGTTCAGGGGCGGGCGGAAACACCATATATTTT.

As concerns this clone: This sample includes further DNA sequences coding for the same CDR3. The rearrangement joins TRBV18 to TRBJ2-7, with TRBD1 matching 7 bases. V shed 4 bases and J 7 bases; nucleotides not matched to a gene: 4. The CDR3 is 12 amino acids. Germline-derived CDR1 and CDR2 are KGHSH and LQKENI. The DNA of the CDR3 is TGTGCCAGCTCACGAGACAGGGTAGAGCAGTACTTC. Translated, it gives CASSRDRVEQYF.

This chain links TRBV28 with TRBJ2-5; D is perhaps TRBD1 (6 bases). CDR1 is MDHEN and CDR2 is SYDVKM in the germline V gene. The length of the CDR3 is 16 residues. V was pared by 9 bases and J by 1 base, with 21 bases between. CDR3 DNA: TGTGCCAGTGATAATGAACCCCGGACAGCCCAAGAGACCCAGTACTTC. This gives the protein CASDNEPRTAQETQYF.

The CDR3 spells CASSLEIGGYTF. In nucleotides, the CDR3 is TGTGCCAGCAGCTTGGAAATTGGGGGCTACACCTTC. The chain uses TRBV5-8 and TRBJ1-2; D remains ambiguous. Trimming took 0 bases from V and 8 from J, leaving 8 bases between them. Germline V CDR1 and CDR2: SGHTS, YDEGEE. The CDR3 spans 12 residues.

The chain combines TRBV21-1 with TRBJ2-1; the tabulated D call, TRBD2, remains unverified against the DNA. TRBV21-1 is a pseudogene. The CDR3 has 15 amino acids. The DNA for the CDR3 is TGTGCCAGCAGCAAGGGGACTAGCGGGAGAGGTGAGCAGTTCTTC. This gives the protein CASSKGTSGRGEQFF.

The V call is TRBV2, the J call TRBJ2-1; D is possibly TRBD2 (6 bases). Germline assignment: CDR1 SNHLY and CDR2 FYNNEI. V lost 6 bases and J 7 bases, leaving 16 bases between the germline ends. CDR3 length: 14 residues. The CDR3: CASRWGFRGNEQFF. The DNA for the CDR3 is TGTGCCAGCAGGTGGGGTTTTCGGGGGAATGAGCAGTTCTTC. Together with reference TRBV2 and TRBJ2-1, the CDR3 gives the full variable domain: EPEVTQTPSHQVTQMGQEVILRCVPISNHLYFYWYRQILGQKVEFLVSFYNNEISEKSEIFDDQFSVERPDGSNFTLKIRSTKLEDSAMYFCASRWGFRGNEQFFGPGTRLTVL.

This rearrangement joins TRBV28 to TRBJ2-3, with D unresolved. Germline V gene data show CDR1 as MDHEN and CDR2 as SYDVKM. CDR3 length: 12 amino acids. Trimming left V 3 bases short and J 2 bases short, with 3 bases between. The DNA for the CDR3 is TGTGCCAGCAGTTTTTTCACAGATACGCAGTATTTT. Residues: CASSFFTDTQYF.

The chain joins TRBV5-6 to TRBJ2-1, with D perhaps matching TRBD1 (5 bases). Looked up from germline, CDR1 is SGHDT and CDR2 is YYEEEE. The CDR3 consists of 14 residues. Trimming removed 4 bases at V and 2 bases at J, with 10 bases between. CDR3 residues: CASSSVGPYNEQFF. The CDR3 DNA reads TGTGCCAGCAGCAGTGTGGGGCCCTACAATGAGCAGTTCTTC.

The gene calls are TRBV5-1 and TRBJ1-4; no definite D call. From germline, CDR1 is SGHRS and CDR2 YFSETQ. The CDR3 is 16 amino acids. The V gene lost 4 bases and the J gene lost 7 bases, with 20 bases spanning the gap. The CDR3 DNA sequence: TGCGCCAGCAGCCTTCGCGGGGAGGGCCGCCTTGAAAAACTGTTTTTT. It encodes CASSLRGEGRLEKLFF.

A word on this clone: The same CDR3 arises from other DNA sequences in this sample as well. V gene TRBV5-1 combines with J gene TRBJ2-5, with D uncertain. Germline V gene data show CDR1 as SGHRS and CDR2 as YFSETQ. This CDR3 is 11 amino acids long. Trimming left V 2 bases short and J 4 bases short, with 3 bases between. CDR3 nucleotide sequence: TGCGCCAGCAGCTTAATAGAGACCCAGTACTTC. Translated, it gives CASSLIETQYF. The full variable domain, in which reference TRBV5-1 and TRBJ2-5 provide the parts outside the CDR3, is KAGVTQTPRYLIKTRGQQVTLSCSPISGHRSVSWYQQTPGQGLQFLFEYFSETQRNKGNFPGRFSGRQFSNSRSEMNVSTLELGDSALYLCASSLIETQYFGPGTRLLVL.